What follows describes a single TCR beta chain. The clone's antigen remains unknown. This entry comes from a study of cytomegalovirus exposure and HLA in healthy donors (dated by TCRdb to 2016 to 2017). For context, the study as a whole: An earlier analysis of 587 of the donors reported under 300 Gb of sequence data and 95 million to 120 million unique TCR beta sequences obtained from approximately 180 million T cells. The number of typed donors differed by locus: roughly 620-630 for A, B, C, DRB1 and DQB1; approximately 520 for DQA1; 606 for DPA1; and about 470 for DPB1. All discovery cohort repertoires had been generated on a single sequencing platform. A later genetic analysis took genome-wide SNP genotypes for about three fifths of the roughly 700 donors and used that subset as a discovery cohort. A later analysis re-analyzed previously published TCR beta repertoires from 550 to 700 donors and added high-resolution HLA genotyping to study TCR occurrence patterns. Among several hundred genotyped donors of the cohort, an average of approximately 240,000 unique TCR beta nucleotide sequences was sequenced per donor, of which about 20% were non-productive. Along with the roughly 710-subject first cohort, a separate validation cohort of roughly 110 different subjects was used. An early release covering 550 to 650 HLA-typed donors comprised roughly 300 gigabases of sequencing data and 85 million or so unique TCR sequences. Donor age, sex, ethnicity and CMV serostatus were collected together with the repertoire data. The aim of the study was to test whether cataloging public T cell receptors could identify signatures of past pathogen exposure. The genetic ancestry cluster associated with self-reported Caucasian donors included roughly 84% of the approximately 430 genotyped donors. Both class I and class II loci were covered by HLA typing, at four-digit resolution. The study profiled the T cell repertoires of 550 to 700 subjects by immunosequencing and related them to cytomegalovirus serostatus. Several DR-DQ haplotypes were treated as single units for association and clustering because of strong linkage in the cohort. Rather than using new phenotypic data, the later analysis identified candidate immune exposures from TCR beta sequences and from how often those sequences occurred across donors. The study combined high-throughput TCR immunosequencing, statistical association of individual TCRs with disease status, and machine learning to predict cytomegalovirus infection status. To decide whether each TCR beta V gene segment behaved as functional or pseudogenic, an earlier analysis of nearly 600 of the donors relied on high-throughput TCR beta sequencing. Results the study describes overall, beyond this receptor: In a later analysis, the rate of TCR association differed among HLA loci, with DRB1 alleles having the most associated TCRs and HLA-C alleles having the fewest. The classifier was reported to diagnose cytomegalovirus status with high specificity and sensitivity in both the original cohort and the validation cohort. A later analysis found that most CMV-associated TCR beta chains appeared HLA-restricted, with HLA associations seemingly driven largely by CMV exposure. Compared with equally common non-associated chains, HLA-associated TCR beta chains in a later analysis were more clonally expanded and had lower generation probabilities. A group of highly shared sequence variants was considered likely to be a technical artifact of the sequencing pipeline. Roughly 15 rarely observed V segments, including chromosome 9 orphons, were excluded from the earlier analysis of about 600 of the donors because counts were too low. The 87-base-pair reads could not distinguish some IMGT-functional V segments, including TRBV6-2 and TRBV6-3, so those segments were excluded. In vitro tests confirmed that a few of the cytomegalovirus-associated TCR beta chains recognize cytomegalovirus antigens. Presence/absence analyses assumed roughly uniform sequencing depth across donors, an assumption that may not hold. The cohort was sequenced for TCR beta chains only, and without alpha or paired-chain data the features that could be detected were limited. The study gave a list of roughly 150 TCR beta chains associated with cytomegalovirus. Correlated functional status among segregating V segments might be attributable to linkage disequilibrium, but an unknown experimental factor could not be ruled out. In a later analysis, several top co-occurrence clusters were reported to appear linked to parvovirus B19, influenza, CMV and Epstein-Barr virus. Because HLA typing was unavailable for some donors at each locus, only the typed subset was used in association tests. A further reported finding was that TCR beta sequences accurately predicted the HLA-A and HLA-B alleles for most subjects in the first cohort. A later genetic analysis reported fewer N-insertions in productive TCRs among donors in an Asian-associated ancestry cluster than the approximately 670-donor mean. Specific HLA alleles were associated with about 17,000 TCR beta sequences at a false discovery rate of 0.05 in a later analysis. While some public TCRs were present in many individuals, most TCR sequences turned up only very rarely across donors. Assigning TCR associations to individual alleles was difficult when HLA alleles, especially DR and DQ, strongly co-occurred. Immune exposure information for the cohort was limited to CMV serostatus. An earlier analysis of around 540 of the donors showed that most TCR beta V segments appeared in productive rearrangements either about 87% or about 30% of the time, which broadly matched IMGT annotations. The authors suggested that the approach could potentially be extended to other disease states and immunological phenotypes. An association between a missense DCLRE1C variant and V-gene and J-gene trimming of TCR beta chains was found in a later genetic analysis and replicated in an independent cohort.

Preparation of the library involved the immunoSEQ multiplex PCR assay. The multiplex PCR relied on a mix of 60 forward primers for TCR Vbeta segments and 13 reverse primers for TCR Jbeta segments. The CDR3 region of rearranged TCR beta genes was amplified from genomic DNA by a multiplex PCR assay. Amplified TCR beta libraries were sequenced as 87-base-pair reads on the Illumina HiSeq System. The study's own analysis went as follows. In a later analysis, tens of millions of unique TCR beta chains were counted across the 650 to 750 repertoires, and around 10 million of these chains were shared by at least two donors. A nearest-neighbor algorithm error-corrected the raw reads and collapsed the reads into unique sequences, merging closely related sequences to remove PCR and sequencing errors. V, D and J gene segments were assigned by aligning CDR3 sequences to IMGT reference sequences. Each retained sequence needed at least a six-nucleotide match to both a V gene segment and a J gene segment. A rearrangement counted as productive if the CDR3 had no stop codons and remained in frame with V and J, and every other rearrangement counted as non-productive. Following IMGT convention, CDR3 was defined as the stretch from the second conserved V-encoded cysteine to the conserved J-encoded phenylalanine. In an earlier analysis of more than 550 of the donors, sequences lacking an unambiguous match to a single V gene segment were excluded. An earlier analysis of fewer than 750 of the donors called V segments functional above 56.7% productive rearrangements and segregating when the between-donor standard deviation exceeded 5%. A statistical classification framework was developed to diagnose cytomegalovirus status using the catalog of TCR beta chain sequences. In a later analysis, V and J genes were assigned by comparing TCR nucleotide sequences against IMGT/GENE-DB human TR gene sequences. In a later analysis, CDR3 sequences and most-parsimonious VDJ recombination scenarios were assigned using the TCRdist pipeline. In a later analysis, each TCR beta chain was defined by its CDR3 amino acid sequence together with its V-gene family, and reads without a unique V-gene family were excluded. A later analysis removed several hundred highly shared, low-generation-probability nucleotide sequences to deal with suspected cross-contamination and a sequencing artifact. In a later analysis, a clonal expansion index was calculated for each public chain from normalized within-repertoire ranks of inferred template counts. In a later analysis, generation probabilities were computed with a VDJ recombination model fitted to out-of-frame rearrangements, and the resulting probabilities were checked against IGoR. Hypergeometric tests were used in a later analysis to score TCR-TCR, TCR-HLA and TCR-CMV co-occurrence, with a repertoire-size bias correction applied to the TCR pairs. False discovery rates were estimated in a later analysis by permuting HLA or CMV assignments 20 times. In a later analysis, co-occurring TCRs were grouped with DBSCAN, and TCRdist sequence similarity was added when clustering was performed within HLA-allele-positive subsets. For co-occurrence clustering, repertoires with fewer than 30,000 or more than 120,000 public chains were excluded, along with a handful of repertoires with anomalous nucleotide sharing. Sourced from immuneACCESS, this table was stored by TCRdb with only in-frame sequences that have V and J called. A share of the clones is absent; for the studies checked, an unresolved V gene accounts for under half, and the remainder has no known explanation. V and J calls and clone size come straight from that table; D and trimming were deduced from the DNA. The table for this sample shows about 150,000 clones. The leading ten clones occupy roughly 2% of the sample.

The cohort consisted of 650 to 700 healthy bone marrow donors. Cohort members were all nominally healthy when sampled, although unrecorded immune exposures were likely present. The donor tested CMV seronegative, placing the donor among the 300 to 450 seronegative members of the cohort. Every donor gave a peripheral blood sample, and the peripheral blood mononuclear cells from that sample were used for TCR beta sequencing. Genomic DNA was extracted from the blood cell samples with the Qiagen DNeasy Blood Extraction Kit. V trim: 10 bases; J trim: 8 bases; unmatched bases: 14. The CDR3 runs 14 amino acids, cysteine and phenylalanine included. Only the CDR3 region is kept as DNA, spanning 42 bases read in frame from base 1. From a lookup of the germline V gene (reference sequence), CDR1 and CDR2 are LNHDA and SQIVND.

The source is a man aged 25 to 45 in good health and CMV-seronegative. Sequences were obtained from PBMCs. The chain couples TRBV19 to TRBJ2-1, and 7 bases in between align with TRBD2. The CDR3 amino acid sequence is: CATHDGGSVDEQFF. The nucleotide sequence is TGTGCCACCCATGATGGCGGGAGCGTGGATGAGCAGTTCTTC.